This note documents a single T cell receptor (beta chain) sequence. Its cognate antigen is unknown. The beta constant-region primer was an equimolar mix of two oligonucleotides covering TRBC1 and TRBC2. Four rounds of PCR amplified the ligated cDNA using nested alpha and beta constant-region primers plus SP2. TCRdb re-called the UMI-ligation and nested PCR reads with MiXCR, one entry per CDR3 protein. The data contain around 140,000 distinct CDR3 sequences, 15% to 25% of them singletons. The sample belongs to a study of naive and memory T cell subsets. General study findings and limits: TCR counts from RNA may reflect activation-linked expression changes. Diversity fell and Gini index rose from naive through CM, EM, EMRA. Especially in CD8 cells, naive repertoires contained a few larger clonotypes, possibly CD45RA-re-expressing memory cells.

CDR1 PRHDT and CDR2 FYEKMQ come from the germline V gene (reference sequence). V shed 5 bases and J 5 bases; nucleotides not matched to a gene: 0. The CDR3 is 13 amino acids. CMV status came from CD4+ IFNgamma after overnight CMV lysate stimulation. This sequence originates from a human donor in good health. The rearrangement joins TRBV13 to TRBJ2-3; 11 bases match TRBD2. The sample taken for sequencing was naive CD8+ T cells from blood. The CDR3 sequence: CASSGLAGDTQYF. CDR3 coding DNA: TGTGCCAGCAGCGGACTAGCGGGAGATACGCAGTATTTT.